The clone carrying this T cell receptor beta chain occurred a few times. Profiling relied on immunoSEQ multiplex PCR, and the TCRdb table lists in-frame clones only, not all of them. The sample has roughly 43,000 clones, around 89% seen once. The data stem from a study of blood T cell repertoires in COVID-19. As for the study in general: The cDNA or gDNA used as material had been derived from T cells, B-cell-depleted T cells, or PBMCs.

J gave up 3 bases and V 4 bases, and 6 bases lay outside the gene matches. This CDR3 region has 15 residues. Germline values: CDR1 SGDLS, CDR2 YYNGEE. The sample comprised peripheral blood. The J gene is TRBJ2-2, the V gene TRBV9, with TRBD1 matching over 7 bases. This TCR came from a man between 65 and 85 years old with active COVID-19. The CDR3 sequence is CASSPLGQDTGELFF. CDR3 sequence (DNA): TGTGCCAGCAGCCCACTTGGACAGGACACCGGGGAGCTGTTTTTT.